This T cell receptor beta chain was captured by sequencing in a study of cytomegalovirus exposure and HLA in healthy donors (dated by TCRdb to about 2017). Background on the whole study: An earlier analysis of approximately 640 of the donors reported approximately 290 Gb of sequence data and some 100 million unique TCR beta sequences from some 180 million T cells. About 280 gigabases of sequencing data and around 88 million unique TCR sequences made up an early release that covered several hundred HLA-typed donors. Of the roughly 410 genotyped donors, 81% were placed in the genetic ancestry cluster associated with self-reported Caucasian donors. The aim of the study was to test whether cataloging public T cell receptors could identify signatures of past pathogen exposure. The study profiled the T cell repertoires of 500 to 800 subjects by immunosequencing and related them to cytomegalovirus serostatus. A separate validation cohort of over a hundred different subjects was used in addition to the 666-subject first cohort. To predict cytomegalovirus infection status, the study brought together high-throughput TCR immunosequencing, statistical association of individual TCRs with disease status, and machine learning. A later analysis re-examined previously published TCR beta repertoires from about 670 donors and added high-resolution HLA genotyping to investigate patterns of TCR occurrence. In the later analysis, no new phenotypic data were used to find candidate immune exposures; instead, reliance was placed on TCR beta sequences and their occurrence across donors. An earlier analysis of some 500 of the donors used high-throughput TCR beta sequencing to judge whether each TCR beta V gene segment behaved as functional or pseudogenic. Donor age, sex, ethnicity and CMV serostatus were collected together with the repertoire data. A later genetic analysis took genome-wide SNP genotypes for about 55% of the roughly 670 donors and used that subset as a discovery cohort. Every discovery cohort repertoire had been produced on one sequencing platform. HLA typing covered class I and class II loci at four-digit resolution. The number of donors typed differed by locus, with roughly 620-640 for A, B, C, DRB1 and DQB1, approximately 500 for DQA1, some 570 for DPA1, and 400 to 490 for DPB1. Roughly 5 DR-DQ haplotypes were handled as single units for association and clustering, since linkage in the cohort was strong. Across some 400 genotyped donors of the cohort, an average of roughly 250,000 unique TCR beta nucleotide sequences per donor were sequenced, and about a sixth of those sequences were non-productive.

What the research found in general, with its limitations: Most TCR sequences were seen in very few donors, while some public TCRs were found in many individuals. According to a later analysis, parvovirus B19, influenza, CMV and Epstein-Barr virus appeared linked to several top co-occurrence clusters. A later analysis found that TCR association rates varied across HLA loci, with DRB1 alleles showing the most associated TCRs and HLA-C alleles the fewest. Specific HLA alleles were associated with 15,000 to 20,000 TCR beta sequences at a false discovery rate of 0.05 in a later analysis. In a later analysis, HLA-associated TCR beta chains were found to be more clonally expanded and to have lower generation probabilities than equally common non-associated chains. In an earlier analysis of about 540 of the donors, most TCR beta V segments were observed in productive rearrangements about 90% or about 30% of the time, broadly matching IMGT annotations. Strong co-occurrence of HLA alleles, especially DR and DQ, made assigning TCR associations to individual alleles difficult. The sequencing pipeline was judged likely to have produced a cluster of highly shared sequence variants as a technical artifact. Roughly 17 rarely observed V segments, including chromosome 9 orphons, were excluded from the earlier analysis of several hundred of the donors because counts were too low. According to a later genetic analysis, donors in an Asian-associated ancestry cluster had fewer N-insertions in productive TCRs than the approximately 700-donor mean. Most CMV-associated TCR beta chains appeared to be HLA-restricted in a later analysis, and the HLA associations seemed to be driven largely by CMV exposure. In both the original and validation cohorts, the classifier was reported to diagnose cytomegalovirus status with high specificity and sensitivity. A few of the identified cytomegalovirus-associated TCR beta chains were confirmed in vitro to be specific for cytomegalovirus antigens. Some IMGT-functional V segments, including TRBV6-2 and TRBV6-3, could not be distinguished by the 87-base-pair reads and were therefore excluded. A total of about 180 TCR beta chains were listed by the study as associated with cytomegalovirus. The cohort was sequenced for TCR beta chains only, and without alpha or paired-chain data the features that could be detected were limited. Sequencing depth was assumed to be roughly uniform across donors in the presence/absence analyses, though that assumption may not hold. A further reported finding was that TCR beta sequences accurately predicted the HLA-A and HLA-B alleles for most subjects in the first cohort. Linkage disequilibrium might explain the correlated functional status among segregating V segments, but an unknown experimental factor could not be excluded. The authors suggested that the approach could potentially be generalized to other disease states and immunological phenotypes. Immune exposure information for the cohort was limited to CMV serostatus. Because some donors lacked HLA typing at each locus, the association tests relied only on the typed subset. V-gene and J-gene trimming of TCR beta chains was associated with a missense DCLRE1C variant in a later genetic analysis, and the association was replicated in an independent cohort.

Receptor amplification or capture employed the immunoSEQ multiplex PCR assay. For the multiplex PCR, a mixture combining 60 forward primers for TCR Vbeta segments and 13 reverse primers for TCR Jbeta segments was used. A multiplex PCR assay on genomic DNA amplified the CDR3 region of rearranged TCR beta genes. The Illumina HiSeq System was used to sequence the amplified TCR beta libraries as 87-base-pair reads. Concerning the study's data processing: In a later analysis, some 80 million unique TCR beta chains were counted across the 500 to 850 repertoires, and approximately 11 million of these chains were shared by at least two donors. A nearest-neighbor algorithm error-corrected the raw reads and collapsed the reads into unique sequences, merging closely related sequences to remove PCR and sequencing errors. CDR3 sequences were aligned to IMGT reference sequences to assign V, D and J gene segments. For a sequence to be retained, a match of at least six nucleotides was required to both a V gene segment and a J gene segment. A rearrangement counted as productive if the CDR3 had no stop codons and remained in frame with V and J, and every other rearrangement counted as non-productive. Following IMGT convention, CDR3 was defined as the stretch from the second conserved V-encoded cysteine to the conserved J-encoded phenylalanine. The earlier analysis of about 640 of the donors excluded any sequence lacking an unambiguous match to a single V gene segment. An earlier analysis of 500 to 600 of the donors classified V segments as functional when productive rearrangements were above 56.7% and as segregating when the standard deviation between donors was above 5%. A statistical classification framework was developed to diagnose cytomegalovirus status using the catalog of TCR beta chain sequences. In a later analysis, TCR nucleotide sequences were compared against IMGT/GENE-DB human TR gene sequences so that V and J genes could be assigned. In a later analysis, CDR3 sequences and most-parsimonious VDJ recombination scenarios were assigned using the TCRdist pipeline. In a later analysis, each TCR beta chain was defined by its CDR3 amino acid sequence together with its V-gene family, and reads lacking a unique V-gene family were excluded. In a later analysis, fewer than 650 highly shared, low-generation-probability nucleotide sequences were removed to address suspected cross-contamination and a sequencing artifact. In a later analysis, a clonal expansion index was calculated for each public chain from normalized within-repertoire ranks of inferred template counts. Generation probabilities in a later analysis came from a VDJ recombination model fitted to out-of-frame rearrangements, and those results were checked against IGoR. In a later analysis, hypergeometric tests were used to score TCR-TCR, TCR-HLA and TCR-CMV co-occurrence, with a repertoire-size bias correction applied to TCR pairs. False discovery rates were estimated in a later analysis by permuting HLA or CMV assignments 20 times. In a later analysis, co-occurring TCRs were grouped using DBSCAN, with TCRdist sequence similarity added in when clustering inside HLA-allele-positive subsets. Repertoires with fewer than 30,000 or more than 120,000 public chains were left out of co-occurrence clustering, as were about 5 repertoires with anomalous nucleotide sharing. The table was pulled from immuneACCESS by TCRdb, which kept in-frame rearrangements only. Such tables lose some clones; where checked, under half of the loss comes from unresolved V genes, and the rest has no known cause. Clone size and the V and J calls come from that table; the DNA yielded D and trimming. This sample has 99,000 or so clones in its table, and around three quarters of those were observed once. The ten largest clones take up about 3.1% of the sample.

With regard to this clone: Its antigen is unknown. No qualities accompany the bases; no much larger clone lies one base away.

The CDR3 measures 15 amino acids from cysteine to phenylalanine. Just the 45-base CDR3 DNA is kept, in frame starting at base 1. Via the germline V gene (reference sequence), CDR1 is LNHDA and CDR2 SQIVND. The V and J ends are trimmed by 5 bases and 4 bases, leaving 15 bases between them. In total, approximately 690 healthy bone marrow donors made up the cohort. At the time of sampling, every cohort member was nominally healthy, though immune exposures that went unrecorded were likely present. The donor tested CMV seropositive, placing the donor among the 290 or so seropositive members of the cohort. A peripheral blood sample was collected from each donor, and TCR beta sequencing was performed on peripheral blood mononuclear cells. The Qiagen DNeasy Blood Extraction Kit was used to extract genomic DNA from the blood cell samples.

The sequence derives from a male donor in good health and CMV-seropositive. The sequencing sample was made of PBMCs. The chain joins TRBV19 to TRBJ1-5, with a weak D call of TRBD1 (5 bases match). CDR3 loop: CASSSGPSFNQPQHF. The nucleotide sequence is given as TGTGCCAGTAGTTCAGGGCCATCCTTTAATCAGCCCCAGCATTTT.